This section outlines one T cell receptor beta chain sequence together with its context. Its target is not known. Unique molecular identifiers tagged the TCR beta cDNA libraries. TCRdb ran MiXCR on the PCR reads and lists one entry per CDR3 protein. Of roughly 570,000 distinct CDR3 sequences listed, roughly 34% were seen once; the top ten hold about 5.6%. CDR1 and CDR2 from the germline V gene are LGHDT and YNNKEL (reference sequence). This CDR3 has 14 residues. V lost 6 bases and J lost 7; bases outside the gene matches: 7. These data belong to a study of post-analysis software for immune sequencing data. The study, taken as a whole, reports: TRBV5-6, TRBV5-1 and TRBV20-1 belonged to a set of roughly 5 TRBV segments that were more frequent in patients than controls. Controls showed significantly higher normalized Chao1 diversity than did multiple sclerosis patients.

Source material: blood. This clonotype was obtained from a girl aged 2 to 17 with multiple sclerosis. The chain is built from TRBV3-1 and TRBJ1-5; 9 nucleotides align to TRBD1. CDR3 coding DNA: TGTGCCAGCAGTCCTCGACAGGGGGACCAGCCCCAGCATTTT. It codes for CASSPRQGDQPQHF.